This is a list of T cell receptor beta chains from one sample in a study of blood T cell repertoires in COVID-19. Assay: immunoSEQ multiplex PCR; the TCRdb copy retains only in-frame clones and omits some. The sample lists about 150,000 clones; more than 85% were seen once. Sequenced material: peripheral blood. The source of these receptors is a man between 50 and 59 years old with acute or convalescent COVID-19. Each CDR3 is given with its conserved first and last residue. The order of the fields is J gene, clone size, D gene, V gene, CDR3 DNA, CDR3 protein. D genes are given only for firm matches. Size is omitted from some rows. Given values are once, few, many or a class for expanded clones.

j_gene: TRBJ1-5
abundance: -
d_gene: -
v_gene: TRBV28
CDR3nt: TGTGCCAGCAGTAAAACAGGGCGTAGTCAGCCCCAGCATTTT
CDR3aa: CASSKTGRSQPQHF

j_gene: TRBJ2-1
abundance: -
d_gene: -
v_gene: TRBV21-1
CDR3nt: TGTGCCAGCAGCATCCGGACAGGGTGGCAGTTCTTC
CDR3aa: CASSIRTGWQFF

j_gene: TRBJ2-4
abundance: -
d_gene: -
v_gene: TRBV24-1
CDR3nt: TGTGCCACCAGTCCATCTCCAGGCGCCAAAAACATTCAGTACTTC
CDR3aa: CATSPSPGAKNIQYF

j_gene: TRBJ1-1
abundance: -
d_gene: TRBD1
v_gene: TRBV7-2
CDR3nt: TGTGCCAGCAGCGCACAAGGGGGCTCGGGAGCTTTCTTT
CDR3aa: CASSAQGGSGAFF

j_gene: TRBJ1-2
abundance: -
d_gene: -
v_gene: TRBV19
CDR3nt: TGTGCCAGTAGTCCTCGCGGGGGGTTGAGCTACACCTTC
CDR3aa: CASSPRGGLSYTF

j_gene: TRBJ2-1
abundance: -
d_gene: TRBD1
v_gene: TRBV6-6
CDR3nt: TGTGCCAGCAGTGGGACAGGATCAACTTACAATGAGCAGTTCTTC
CDR3aa: CASSGTGSTYNEQFF

j_gene: TRBJ2-5
abundance: -
d_gene: -
v_gene: TRBV7-9
CDR3nt: TGTGCCAGCAGCTGGGACTTACAAGAGACCCAGTACTTC
CDR3aa: CASSWDLQETQYF

j_gene: TRBJ2-4
abundance: -
d_gene: TRBD1
v_gene: TRBV7-2
CDR3nt: TGTGCCAGCAGCTTAGTTACAGGGGTTCCAGCCAAAAACATTCAGTACTTC
CDR3aa: CASSLVTGVPAKNIQYF

j_gene: TRBJ2-3
abundance: -
d_gene: TRBD2
v_gene: TRBV10-3
CDR3nt: TGTGCCATCAGGCTAGCGGGAGGTCCTCTCGTCACAGATACGCAGTATTTT
CDR3aa: CAIRLAGGPLVTDTQYF

j_gene: TRBJ2-1
abundance: -
d_gene: -
v_gene: TRBV10-3
CDR3nt: TGTGCCATCAGCGGGGATTCCTACAATGAGCAGTTCTTC
CDR3aa: CAISGDSYNEQFF

j_gene: TRBJ2-2
abundance: few
d_gene: -
v_gene: TRBV7-2
CDR3nt: TGTGCCAGCAGCTTAAAGCCGGGTACCGGGGAGCTGTTTTTT
CDR3aa: CASSLKPGTGELFF

j_gene: TRBJ2-7
abundance: -
d_gene: TRBD2
v_gene: TRBV6-5
CDR3nt: TGTGCCAGCAGAAGCAGCGGGAGGCACGAGCAGTACTTC
CDR3aa: CASRSSGRHEQYF

j_gene: TRBJ2-3
abundance: -
d_gene: -
v_gene: TRBV4-2
CDR3nt: TGTGCCAGCAGCTCAGCAGGGGTGGGTTTAACAGATACGCAGTATTTT
CDR3aa: CASSSAGVGLTDTQYF

j_gene: TRBJ2-1
abundance: -
d_gene: -
v_gene: TRBV19
CDR3nt: TGTGCCAGTAGTATAGATCATCGAGATCTCCAGTTCTTC
CDR3aa: CASSIDHRDLQFF

j_gene: TRBJ2-5
abundance: -
d_gene: -
v_gene: TRBV30
CDR3nt: TGTGCCTGGGGAGGGACTGACGATTCCTTAGAGACCCAGTACTTC
CDR3aa: CAWGGTDDSLETQYF

j_gene: TRBJ1-2
abundance: -
d_gene: TRBD1
v_gene: TRBV2
CDR3nt: TGTGCCAGCAGTGCGACAGACAGGGTTCAAGGTGACACCTTC
CDR3aa: CASSATDRVQGDTF

j_gene: TRBJ1-4
abundance: -
d_gene: -
v_gene: TRBV28
CDR3nt: TGTGCCAGCAGTTTTGGGTCGGGGGAAAAACTGTTTTTT
CDR3aa: CASSFGSGEKLFF

j_gene: TRBJ2-3
abundance: -
d_gene: -
v_gene: TRBV2
CDR3nt: TGTGCCAGCAGTTGGGGGACTGGGAGCACAGATACGCAGTATTTT
CDR3aa: CASSWGTGSTDTQYF

j_gene: TRBJ2-3
abundance: -
d_gene: TRBD1
v_gene: TRBV13
CDR3nt: TGTGCCAGCAGCTTAGTTGGGGGACAGGGGACAGATACGCAGTATTTT
CDR3aa: CASSLVGGQGTDTQYF

j_gene: TRBJ2-3
abundance: -
d_gene: -
v_gene: TRBV27
CDR3nt: TGTGCCAGCAGTCGCCGGGAGACTTCCACAGATACGCAGTATTTT
CDR3aa: CASSRRETSTDTQYF

j_gene: TRBJ1-2
abundance: few
d_gene: -
v_gene: TRBV3-1/TRBV3-2
CDR3nt: TGTGCCAGCAGCCAAAATCAGGGCTACACCTTC
CDR3aa: CASSQNQGYTF

j_gene: TRBJ1-1
abundance: -
d_gene: -
v_gene: TRBV3-1/TRBV3-2
CDR3nt: TGTGCCAGCAGCCAAGACCAGGCGACTATGAACACTGAAGCTTTCTTT
CDR3aa: CASSQDQATMNTEAFF

j_gene: TRBJ2-3
abundance: -
d_gene: TRBD2
v_gene: TRBV9
CDR3nt: TGTGCCAGCAGCGGGCAGCGGGGGGGTCTAGATACGCAGTATTTT
CDR3aa: CASSGQRGGLDTQYF

j_gene: TRBJ2-4
abundance: -
d_gene: TRBD1
v_gene: TRBV18
CDR3nt: TGTGCCAGCTCGCCCCAGGGGGCCGGGTCCAAAAACATTCAGTACTTC
CDR3aa: CASSPQGAGSKNIQYF

j_gene: TRBJ2-6
abundance: -
d_gene: -
v_gene: TRBV9
CDR3nt: TGTGCCAGCAGCGTTCAGGGTGCCGGGGCCAACGTCCTGACTTTC
CDR3aa: CASSVQGAGANVLTF

j_gene: TRBJ1-1
abundance: -
d_gene: -
v_gene: TRBV19
CDR3nt: TGTGCCAGTAGGGCCGAACAGGTCCGGAAAAACACTGAAGCTTTCTTT
CDR3aa: CASRAEQVRKNTEAFF

j_gene: TRBJ1-2
abundance: -
d_gene: -
v_gene: TRBV6-1
CDR3nt: TGTGCCAGCAGGGCGGAGAACTATGGCTACACCTTC
CDR3aa: CASRAENYGYTF

j_gene: TRBJ2-5
abundance: -
d_gene: TRBD1
v_gene: TRBV5-5
CDR3nt: TGTGCCAGCAGCGGACAGGGGGCATGGGAGACCCAGTACTTC
CDR3aa: CASSGQGAWETQYF

j_gene: TRBJ2-7
abundance: -
d_gene: -
v_gene: TRBV19
CDR3nt: TGTGCCAGTAGTAGACAGGGACTCAGCTACGAGCAGTACTTC
CDR3aa: CASSRQGLSYEQYF

j_gene: TRBJ2-1
abundance: -
d_gene: -
v_gene: TRBV2
CDR3nt: TGTGCCAGCAGTGTGTTGCCAAGCCGGCAGTTCTTC
CDR3aa: CASSVLPSRQFF

j_gene: TRBJ2-2
abundance: few
d_gene: -
v_gene: TRBV18
CDR3nt: TGTGCCAGCTCACCGGCAGGGGTGGCACTAACAAACACCGGGGAGCTGTTTTTT
CDR3aa: CASSPAGVALTNTGELFF

j_gene: TRBJ2-1
abundance: -
d_gene: -
v_gene: TRBV5-1
CDR3nt: TGCGCCAGCAGCTTGGCTGGAGAGTCCTACAATGAGCAGTTCTTC
CDR3aa: CASSLAGESYNEQFF

j_gene: TRBJ2-7
abundance: -
d_gene: TRBD2
v_gene: TRBV10-3
CDR3nt: TGTGCCATCGGGAGGGACTCCTACGAGCAGTACTTC
CDR3aa: CAIGRDSYEQYF

j_gene: TRBJ1-2
abundance: -
d_gene: -
v_gene: TRBV9
CDR3nt: TGTGCCAGCAGCGTAGAACTCGATGGCTATGGCTACACCTTC
CDR3aa: CASSVELDGYGYTF

j_gene: TRBJ2-3
abundance: -
d_gene: -
v_gene: TRBV18
CDR3nt: TGTGCCAGCTCACCAAATGGGGAGACCACAGATACGCAGTATTTT
CDR3aa: CASSPNGETTDTQYF

j_gene: TRBJ2-1
abundance: -
d_gene: -
v_gene: TRBV7-2
CDR3nt: TGTGCCAGCAGCCCATCGGGCGGGACCCTCTACAATGAGCAGTTCTTC
CDR3aa: CASSPSGGTLYNEQFF

j_gene: TRBJ2-7
abundance: -
d_gene: TRBD1
v_gene: TRBV5-1
CDR3nt: TGCGCCAGCAGCTCGTCTGGACAGGGGGTGTCCTACGAGCAGTACTTC
CDR3aa: CASSSSGQGVSYEQYF

j_gene: TRBJ1-4
abundance: -
d_gene: -
v_gene: TRBV23-1
CDR3nt: TGCGCCAGCAGACTAGGCGGAGAAAAACTGTTTTTT
CDR3aa: CASRLGGEKLFF

j_gene: TRBJ1-4
abundance: -
d_gene: -
v_gene: TRBV7-8
CDR3nt: TGTGCCAGCAGCTTAGGTTTGAGTCCACCAAGTGAAAAACTGTTTTTT
CDR3aa: CASSLGLSPPSEKLFF